This T cell receptor (beta chain) was sequenced for a study of T cells in Graves' hyperthyroidism and ophthalmopathy. Study-level information: At the time of initial diagnosis and before any treatment, peripheral blood was collected.

The CDR3 loop spans 13 amino acids. Germline lookup yields CDR1 SGHTA and CDR2 FQGTGA. The V and J ends lost 2 bases and 8 bases respectively, with 12 bases between them. Orbital computed tomography and thyroid ultrasound, together with serum TRAb and thyroxine and clinical symptoms, were used for diagnoses. This clonotype has a count of ten or more. Its antigen is not identified. Study observations and caveats: Blood shared most expanded thyroid clonotypes above 0.001.

There were TCR beta CDR3 regions amplified from RNA transcripts. The HTBI primer set was used in a first-round RT-PCR of the TCR CDR3. TCRdb reprocessed the multiplex PCR reads with MiXCR, giving one entry per CDR3 protein. The sample includes about 640,000 distinct CDR3 sequences, about 20% of them seen just once. The TCR was taken from a man aged 25 to 40 with Graves' ophthalmopathy. Source material: blood. The chain employs TRBV7-3 and TRBJ1-1; D ambiguous. The CDR3 sequence is CASSLQPNGEAFF. The DNA of the CDR3 is TGTGCCAGCAGCTTACAGCCAAACGGAGAAGCTTTCTTT.